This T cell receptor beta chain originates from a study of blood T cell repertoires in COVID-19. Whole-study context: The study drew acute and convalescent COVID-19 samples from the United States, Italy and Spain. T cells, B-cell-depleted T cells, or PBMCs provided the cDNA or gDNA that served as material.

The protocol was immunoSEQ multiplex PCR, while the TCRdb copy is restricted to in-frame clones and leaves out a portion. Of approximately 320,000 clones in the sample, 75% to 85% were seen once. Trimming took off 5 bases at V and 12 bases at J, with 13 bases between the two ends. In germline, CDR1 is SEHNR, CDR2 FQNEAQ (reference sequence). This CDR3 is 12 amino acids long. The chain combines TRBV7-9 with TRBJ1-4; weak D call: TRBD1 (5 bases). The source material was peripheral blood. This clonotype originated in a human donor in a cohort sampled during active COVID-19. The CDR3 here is CASSPNGGELFF. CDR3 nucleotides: TGTGCCAGCAGCCCTAACGGGGGTGAACTGTTTTTT.